The T cell receptor beta chain under discussion was sequenced for a study of Ad26.COV2.S vaccination and SARS-CoV-2 variants. Study as a whole: Once, or twice with 56 days between doses, Ad26.COV2.S was given intramuscularly.

Notes on this clone: The antigen remains unidentified.

Stated treatment: roughly 18 received Ad26.COV2.S at low or high dose, single or two shots; roughly five received placebo; per-sample allocation not given. Samples came from day 63 after the first vaccine or placebo injection. Findings and caveats of the study: With respect to non-spike TCR breadth, vaccine and placebo recipients were similar.

The V gene's germline CDR1 is KGHSH and CDR2 LQKENI. The V gene lost 0 bases and the J gene lost 1 base, with 6 bases spanning the gap. This CDR3 has 15 residues. Sequencing used immunoSEQ multiplex PCR; TCRdb keeps in-frame clones, though not all of them. The table records some 320,000 clones, 70% to 90% of them present only once. The sample here was peripheral blood, taken in a trial of Ad26.COV2.S vaccine versus placebo. This sequence originates from a person aged 18 to 65 who received the Ad26.COV2.S COVID-19 vaccine or a placebo. J is TRBJ2-2 and V is TRBV18; D may be TRBD1 (6 bases). The DNA for the CDR3 is TGTGCCAGCTCACCACCGGGACAGAACACCGGGGAGCTGTTTTTT. Its protein is CASSPPGQNTGELFF.